The rows below give T cell receptor beta chains drawn from one sample of a study of T cell responses to AZD1222 COVID-19 vaccine. The table came from immunoSEQ multiplex PCR; TCRdb's copy has only in-frame clones and leaves some out. The sample carries about 120,000 clones, 75% to 90% recorded once. Sequenced here: peripheral blood, sampled on day 0 of AZD1222 vaccination. Receptor source: an adult in good health. The CDR3 runs from the conserved cysteine through the conserved F or W. A D gene is named only where the DNA matches it firmly. Clone size is given for some rows only: seen once, a few or many times, or a class if the clone is expanded.

V	size	J	D	CDR3	DNA
TRBV25-1	-	TRBJ2-7	TRBD1	CASRQTGVYEQYF	TGTGCCAGCAGGCAGACAGGGGTCTACGAGCAGTACTTC
TRBV4-3	medium-sized	TRBJ1-1	-	CASSQNSGEVKVAFF	TGCGCCAGCAGCCAAAATTCAGGGGAGGTTAAAGTAGCTTTCTTT
TRBV4-2	-	TRBJ2-7	TRBD2	CASSQDRSGVSEQYF	TGTGCCAGCAGCCAAGATCGGAGCGGGGTTAGTGAGCAGTACTTC
TRBV11-2	-	TRBJ1-4	TRBD1	CASSYGTGYEKLFF	TGTGCCAGCAGCTACGGGACAGGGTATGAAAAACTGTTTTTT
TRBV29-1	-	TRBJ1-2	-	CSVDYRESDYGYTF	TGCAGCGTTGACTACAGGGAGTCGGACTATGGCTACACCTTC
TRBV5-6	-	TRBJ1-2	TRBD1	CASSRVQGAVNYGYTF	TGTGCCAGCAGCCGGGTACAGGGGGCGGTTAACTATGGCTACACCTTC
TRBV7-3	-	TRBJ2-1	-	CASSSGHYNEQFF	TGTGCCAGCAGCTCCGGACACTACAATGAGCAGTTCTTC
TRBV11-1	-	TRBJ1-1	-	CASSSRVVNTEAFF	TGTGCCAGCAGCTCGAGGGTAGTGAACACTGAAGCTTTCTTT
TRBV25-1	-	TRBJ2-2	-	CASSEHSWYTGELFF	TGTGCCAGCAGTGAACACTCCTGGTACACCGGGGAGCTGTTTTTT
TRBV7-8	-	TRBJ2-1	TRBD2	CASWGGFNNEQFF	TGTGCCAGCTGGGGGGGGTTCAACAATGAGCAGTTCTTC
TRBV19	-	TRBJ2-7	-	CASSLSRGDYEQYF	TGTGCCAGTAGTCTAAGCCGGGGCGACTACGAGCAGTACTTC
TRBV20-1	-	TRBJ1-5	-	CSASRLDEPQHF	TGCAGTGCAAGTCGCCTAGATGAGCCCCAGCATTTT
TRBV6-5	few	TRBJ1-3	-	CASRRAAISGNTIYF	TGTGCCAGCAGGCGGGCGGCAATCTCTGGAAACACCATATATTTT
TRBV6-5	-	TRBJ1-3	-	CASSLGPTSGNTIYF	TGTGCCAGCAGCCTAGGACCGACCTCTGGAAACACCATATATTTT
TRBV6-4	-	TRBJ1-1	TRBD1	CASSTDRDTEAFF	TGTGCCAGCAGCACAGACAGGGATACTGAAGCTTTCTTT
TRBV7-6	-	TRBJ2-3	-	CASSPGGSYDTDTQYF	TGTGCCAGCAGCCCCGGCGGGTCCTATGACACGGATACGCAGTATTTT
TRBV6-1	-	TRBJ1-4	-	CASSESGNNEKLFF	TGTGCCAGCAGTGAATCGGGGAATAATGAAAAACTGTTTTTT
TRBV6-5	-	TRBJ1-5	-	CASGRENQPQHF	TGTGCCAGCGGGAGGGAAAATCAGCCCCAGCATTTT
TRBV28	-	TRBJ1-2	-	CASLDPTGYYGYTF	TGTGCCAGCTTAGACCCGACGGGGTACTATGGCTACACCTTC
TRBV5-1	-	TRBJ1-4	-	CASSLQGREKLFF	TGCGCCAGCAGCTTACAGGGAAGAGAAAAACTGTTTTTT
TRBV3-1/TRBV3-2	large	TRBJ2-5	-	CASSQKVGPERTQYF	TGTGCCAGCAGCCAAAAGGTGGGGCCGGAGAGGACCCAGTACTTC
TRBV5-1	-	TRBJ1-3	-	CASSLFGSIEAGNTIYF	TGCGCCAGCAGCTTGTTCGGGAGCATTGAGGCTGGAAACACCATATATTTT
TRBV11-3	-	TRBJ1-6	TRBD1	CASSATGGRDSPLHF	TGTGCCAGCAGCGCCACAGGGGGCAGGGATTCACCCCTCCACTTT
TRBV7-2	-	TRBJ2-6	-	CACPVTGANVLTF	TGTGCCTGCCCGGTAACCGGGGCCAACGTCCTGACTTTC
TRBV9	-	TRBJ1-1	-	CASSPIPGNTEAFF	TGTGCCAGCAGCCCTATTCCAGGGAACACTGAAGCTTTCTTT
TRBV19	once	TRBJ1-1	-	CASRGNVKQNTEAFF	TGTGCCAGTAGGGGGAACGTAAAACAGAACACTGAAGCTTTCTTT
TRBV5-6	-	TRBJ2-1	TRBD1	CASSWDRVYEQFF	TGTGCCAGCAGCTGGGACAGGGTATATGAGCAGTTCTTC
TRBV2	-	TRBJ2-5	-	CASSVSDHNQYF	TGTGCCAGCAGCGTTTCGGATCACAACCAGTACTTC
TRBV7-9	few	TRBJ1-4	-	CASSRGQGEKLFF	TGTGCCAGCAGCCGAGGACAAGGTGAAAAACTGTTTTTT
TRBV29-1	-	TRBJ2-1	-	CSVDLGGLLNEQFF	TGCAGCGTTGACCTTGGTGGGCTACTCAATGAGCAGTTCTTC
TRBV5-1	-	TRBJ2-1	-	CASSLDRVYNEQFF	TGCGCCAGCAGCTTGGACAGGGTTTACAATGAGCAGTTCTTC
TRBV7-6	-	TRBJ2-1	-	CASSLSPQRSNEQFF	TGTGCCAGCAGCTTATCCCCCCAGAGGAGCAATGAGCAGTTCTTC
TRBV5-5	-	TRBJ2-5	-	CASSSLRGRQETQYF	TGTGCCAGCAGCTCCCTTCGGGGCAGGCAAGAGACCCAGTACTTC
TRBV4-2	-	TRBJ2-1	-	CASSQVTSGDRDFNEQFF	TGTGCCAGCAGCCAAGTAACCTCGGGTGACAGGGACTTCAATGAGCAGTTCTTC
TRBV12-3/TRBV12-4	-	TRBJ1-5	-	CASSFHSNQPQHF	TGTGCCAGCAGTTTTCATAGCAATCAGCCCCAGCATTTT
TRBV3-1/TRBV3-2	-	TRBJ2-5	-	CASSPWAETQYF	TGTGCCAGCAGCCCTTGGGCGGAGACCCAGTACTTC
TRBV5-1	once	TRBJ2-1	-	CASSLGNHNEQFF	TGCGCCAGCAGCTTGGGAAACCACAATGAGCAGTTCTTC
TRBV18	-	TRBJ2-1	-	CASSPRGSTNWDEQFF	TGTGCCAGCTCACCACGAGGGTCCACCAATTGGGATGAGCAGTTCTTC
TRBV2	few	TRBJ2-7	TRBD1	CASSKGGTGIYEQYF	TGTGCCAGCTCCAAAGGGGGGACAGGGATCTACGAGCAGTACTTC
TRBV7-3	-	TRBJ2-5	TRBD1	CASSLSGDRGSTQYF	TGTGCCAGCAGCTTAAGTGGGGACAGGGGGTCGACCCAGTACTTC
TRBV30	-	TRBJ1-2	-	CAERVGDGYTF	TGTGCCGAAAGGGTTGGGGATGGCTACACCTTC
TRBV6-5	-	TRBJ1-3	TRBD1	CASRETGVVNTIYF	TGTGCCAGCAGGGAGACAGGGGTGGTTAACACCATATATTTT
TRBV6-5	-	TRBJ1-5	TRBD1	CASSPGTANQPQHF	TGTGCCAGCAGTCCCGGGACAGCTAATCAGCCCCAGCATTTT
TRBV19	once	TRBJ1-6	TRBD1	CASQQGANSPLHF	TGTGCCAGCCAACAGGGGGCCAATTCACCCCTCCACTTT
TRBV11-3	once	TRBJ1-2	-	CASSLAWAVQGNYGYTF	TGTGCCAGCAGCTTAGCATGGGCTGTCCAGGGCAACTATGGCTACACCTTC
TRBV2	-	TRBJ1-1	TRBD1	CASSGAGGVNTEAFF	TGTGCCAGCAGTGGCGCAGGGGGGGTGAACACTGAAGCTTTCTTT
TRBV5-1	-	TRBJ2-7	TRBD2	CASSLNFGTSGSYEQYF	TGCGCCAGCAGCTTGAACTTTGGGACTAGCGGGTCCTACGAGCAGTACTTC
TRBV4-3	-	TRBJ1-1	-	CASSQGGMDTEAFF	TGCGCCAGCAGCCAAGGGGGGATGGACACTGAAGCTTTCTTT
TRBV4-2	-	TRBJ1-5	TRBD1	CASSQDSIGQGSYSNQPQHF	TGTGCCAGCAGCCAAGACAGCATCGGACAGGGGAGCTATAGCAATCAGCCCCAGCATTTT
TRBV5-1	few	TRBJ2-2	-	CASSSITHALSGELFF	TGCGCCAGCAGCTCCATTACCCATGCTCTCTCCGGGGAGCTGTTTTTT
TRBV11-2	-	TRBJ2-2	-	CASDRRGQGGSGELFF	TGTGCCAGTGACCGGAGGGGGCAGGGAGGTTCCGGGGAGCTGTTTTTT
TRBV15	-	TRBJ2-7	TRBD1	CATSRGQGADEQYF	TGTGCCACCAGCAGAGGGCAGGGGGCGGACGAGCAGTACTTC
TRBV7-9	-	TRBJ1-4	-	CASSPSGPNEKLFF	TGTGCCAGCAGCCCGTCGGGGCCAAATGAAAAACTGTTTTTT